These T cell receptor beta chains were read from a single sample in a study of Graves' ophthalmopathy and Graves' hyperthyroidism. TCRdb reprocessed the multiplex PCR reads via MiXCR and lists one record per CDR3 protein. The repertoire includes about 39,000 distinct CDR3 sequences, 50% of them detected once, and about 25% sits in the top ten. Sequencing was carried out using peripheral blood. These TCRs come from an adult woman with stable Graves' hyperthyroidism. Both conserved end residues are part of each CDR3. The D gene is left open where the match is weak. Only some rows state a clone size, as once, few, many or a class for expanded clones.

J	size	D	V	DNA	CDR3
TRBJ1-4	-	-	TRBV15	TGTGCCACCAGCAGACCCAGTCGATCTAATGAAAAACTGTTTTTT	CATSRPSRSNEKLFF
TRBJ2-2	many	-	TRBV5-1	TGCGCCAGCAGCTTGTTTCCGGGAGAAGGGGCCGGGGAGCTGTTTTTT	CASSLFPGEGAGELFF
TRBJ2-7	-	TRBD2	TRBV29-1	TGCAGCGTCTTAGCGGGATTGCACGAGCAGTACTTC	CSVLAGLHEQYF
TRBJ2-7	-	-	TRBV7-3	TGTGCCAGCAGCTCGACGGGGGAGTACTACGAGCAGTACTTC	CASSSTGEYYEQYF
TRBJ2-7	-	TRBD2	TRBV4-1	TGTGCCAGCAGCCAAGATCAGGAGCGGGAGGTCCCCTACGAGCAGTACTTC	CASSQDQEREVPYEQYF
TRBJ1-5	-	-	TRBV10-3	TGTGCCATCAGTGAGCGGGATGTCCAGCCCCAGCATTTT	CAISERDVQPQHF
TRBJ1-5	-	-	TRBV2	TGTGCCAGCAGGGACCACAATCAGCCCCAGCATTTT	CASRDHNQPQHF
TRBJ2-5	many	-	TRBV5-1	TGCGCCAGCAGCTCGATCCGGGACAAAGAGACCCAGTACTTC	CASSSIRDKETQYF
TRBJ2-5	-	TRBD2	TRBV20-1	TGCAGTGCCAGACTAGCGGCCTCCCAAGAGACCCAGTACTTC	CSARLAASQETQYF
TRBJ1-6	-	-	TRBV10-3	TGTGCCAGCAGTGAAAGCGAGTCCTTTAACAATTCACCCCTCCACTTT	CASSESESFNNSPLHF
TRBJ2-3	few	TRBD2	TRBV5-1	TGCGCCAGCAGCGGAATCGGGACTAGCGGGAGAGGCGATACGCAGTATTTT	CASSGIGTSGRGDTQYF
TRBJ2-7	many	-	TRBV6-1	TGTGCCAGCAGTGAATGGCAGGGAAACTACGAGCAGTACTTC	CASSEWQGNYEQYF
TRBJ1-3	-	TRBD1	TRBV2	TGTGCCAGCAGTGGGACAGGGACTGGAAACACCATATATTTT	CASSGTGTGNTIYF
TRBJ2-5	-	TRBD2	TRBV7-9	TGTGCCAGCAGCTCGGGACTAGCGGGACAGGGGGAGACCCAGTACTTC	CASSSGLAGQGETQYF
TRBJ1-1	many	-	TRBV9	TGTGCCAGCAGCCCAAGGGGGGGCAGGGTCACGAGCGACACTGAAGCTTTCTTT	CASSPRGGRVTSDTEAFF
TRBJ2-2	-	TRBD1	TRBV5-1	TGCGCCAGCAGCGGAGGGACAGGGAAGGACGGGGAGCTGTTTTTT	CASSGGTGKDGELFF
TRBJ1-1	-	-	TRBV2	TGTGCCAGCAGTATGACAACCAACACTGAAGCTTTCTTT	CASSMTTNTEAFF
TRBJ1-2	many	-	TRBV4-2	TGTGCCAGCAGCCAAGATCAACAACCTAACTATGGCTACACCTTC	CASSQDQQPNYGYTF
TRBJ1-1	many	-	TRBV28	TGTGCCAGCAGACTTCTACAGGGATCCACTGAAGCTTTCTTT	CASRLLQGSTEAFF
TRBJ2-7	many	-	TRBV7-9	TGTGCCAGCAGCCCGGACGGAGCCTACGAGCAGTACTTC	CASSPDGAYEQYF
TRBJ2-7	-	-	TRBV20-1	TGCAGTGCCTCCCGGGGCGGGTCGAGCTCCTACGAGCAGTACTTC	CSASRGGSSSYEQYF
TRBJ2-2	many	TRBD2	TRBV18	TGTGCCAGCCCAGGTAGCGGGACCGCCACCGGGGAGCTGTTTTTT	CASPGSGTATGELFF
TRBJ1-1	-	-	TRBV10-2	TGCGCCAGCAGTGACAGGGCCAGCAGTGCGCCAAGGTCCACTGAAGCTTTCTTT	CASSDRASSAPRSTEAFF
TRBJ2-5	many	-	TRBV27	TGTGCCAGCAGGAGTCGGGTCCTAGAGACCCAGTACTTC	CASRSRVLETQYF
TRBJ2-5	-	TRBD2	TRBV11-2	TGTGCCAGCACCAAAGGGCGGGGGGCAGAGACCCAGTACTTC	CASTKGRGAETQYF
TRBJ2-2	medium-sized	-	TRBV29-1	TGCAGCGCTGATCGCGGGTACACCGGGGAGCTGTTTTTT	CSADRGYTGELFF
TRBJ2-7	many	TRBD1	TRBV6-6	TGTGCCAGCAGTTCGGGACAGGATTTCTCCTACGAGCAGTACTTC	CASSSGQDFSYEQYF
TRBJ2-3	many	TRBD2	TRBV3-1	TGTGCCAACAGCCATAGCGGGAGGAACACAGATACGCAGTATTTT	CANSHSGRNTDTQYF
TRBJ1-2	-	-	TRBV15	TGTGCCACCAGCAGACCCGGGCCGGACGGCATTCCGACCTTC	CATSRPGPDGIPTF
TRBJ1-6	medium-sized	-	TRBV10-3	TGTGCCATCAGTGAGTCGGCAGCCTATAATTCACCCCTCCACTTT	CAISESAAYNSPLHF
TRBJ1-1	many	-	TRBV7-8	TGTGCCAGCAGCGCGAGCACAGGGACCTGGGCCTGGAACACTGAAGCTTTCTTT	CASSASTGTWAWNTEAFF
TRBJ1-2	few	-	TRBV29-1	TGCAGCGTTGAAGGGGCGCTCTATGGCTACACCTTC	CSVEGALYGYTF
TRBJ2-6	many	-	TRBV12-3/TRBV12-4	TGTGCCAGCAGTTTCATGGGGGCCAACGTCCTGACTTTC	CASSFMGANVLTF
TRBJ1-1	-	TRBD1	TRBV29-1	TGCAGCGTGATGGGACAGGGGGAAGGGGACACTGAAGCTTTCTTT	CSVMGQGEGDTEAFF
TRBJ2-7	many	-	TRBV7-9	TGTGCCAGCAGCTTAGTTCCGGGGTTCTACGAGCAGTACTTC	CASSLVPGFYEQYF
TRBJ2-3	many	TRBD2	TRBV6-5	TGTGCCAGCAGTTATAGGGCAGGGAGGGCGGATACGCAGTATTTT	CASSYRAGRADTQYF
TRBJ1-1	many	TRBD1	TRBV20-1	TGCAGTGCGACAGGGGGAGTAGGCACTGAAGCTTTCTTT	CSATGGVGTEAFF
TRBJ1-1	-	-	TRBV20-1	TGCAGTGCTAGAGATAGGAGGGGCGCGAACACTGAAGCTTTCTTT	CSARDRRGANTEAFF
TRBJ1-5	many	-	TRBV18	TGTGCCAGCTCGCCGGGGACCTCCAGCAATCAGCCCCAGCATTTT	CASSPGTSSNQPQHF
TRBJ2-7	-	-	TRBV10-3	TGTGCCATCAGTCCCACCCCCTACGAGCAGTACTTC	CAISPTPYEQYF
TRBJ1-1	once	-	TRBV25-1	TGTGCCAGCAGTGCTGAACAGGGTGAAGCTTTCTTT	CASSAEQGEAFF
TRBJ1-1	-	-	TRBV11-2	TGTGCCAGCAGCGCGCAGGGGATGAGGGACACTGAAGCCTTCTTT	CASSAQGMRDTEAFF
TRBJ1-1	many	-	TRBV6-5	TGTGCCAGCAGTTACTCGATTCGGGGGAACACTGAAGCTTTCTTT	CASSYSIRGNTEAFF
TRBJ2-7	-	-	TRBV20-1	TGCAGTGCTAGACTAACGCGTTGGGGGCAAAACGAGCAGTACTTC	CSARLTRWGQNEQYF
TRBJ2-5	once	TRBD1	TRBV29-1	TGCAGCGTAGACCCAGGGGGCAATCAGCCCCAGTACTTC	CSVDPGGNQPQYF
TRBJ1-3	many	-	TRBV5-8	TGTGCCAGCAGCTTGCAGGGGTCGGGCGCTGGAAACACCATATATTTT	CASSLQGSGAGNTIYF
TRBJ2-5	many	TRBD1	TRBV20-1	TGCAGTGCCCAGGACAGGGGAGGAGAGACCCAGTACTTC	CSAQDRGGETQYF
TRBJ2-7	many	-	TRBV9	TGTGCCAGCAGCCCGACGGCCCACAGGGACTACGAGCAGTACTTC	CASSPTAHRDYEQYF